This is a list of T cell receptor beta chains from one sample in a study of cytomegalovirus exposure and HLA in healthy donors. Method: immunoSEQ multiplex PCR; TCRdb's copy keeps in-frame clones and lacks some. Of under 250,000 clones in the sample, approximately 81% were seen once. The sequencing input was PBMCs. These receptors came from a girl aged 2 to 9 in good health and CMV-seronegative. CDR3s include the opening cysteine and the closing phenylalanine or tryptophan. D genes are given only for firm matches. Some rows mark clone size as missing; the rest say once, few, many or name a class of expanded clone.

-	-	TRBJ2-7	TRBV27	CASSSYSGTPYEQYF	TGTGCCAGCAGTTCCTACTCCGGGACTCCATACGAGCAGTACTTC
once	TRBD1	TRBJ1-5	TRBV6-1	CATQRDRVYQPQHF	TGTGCCACCCAGCGGGACAGGGTATACCAGCCCCAGCATTTT
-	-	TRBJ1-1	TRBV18	CASSPGMNTEAFF	TGTGCCAGCTCACCGGGCATGAACACTGAAGCTTTCTTT
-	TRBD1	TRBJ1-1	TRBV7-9	CASSFIRTGAEAFF	TGTGCCAGCAGCTTTATCCGGACAGGGGCAGAAGCTTTCTTT
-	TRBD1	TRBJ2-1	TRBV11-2	CASSLDRGSYNEQFF	TGTGCCAGCAGCTTAGACAGGGGGTCTTACAATGAGCAGTTCTTC
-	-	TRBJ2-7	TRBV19	CASSPTVSYEQYF	TGTGCCAGTAGTCCGACAGTATCCTACGAGCAGTACTTC
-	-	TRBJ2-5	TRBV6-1	CASSGGSQETQYF	TGTGCCAGCAGTGGAGGCAGCCAAGAGACCCAGTACTTC
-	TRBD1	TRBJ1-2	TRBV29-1	CSVSSLRGTGRHGYTF	TGCAGCGTCTCATCCCTAAGAGGGACAGGGAGACATGGCTACACCTTC
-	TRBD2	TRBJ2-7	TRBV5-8	CASSLRGRGGGYEQYF	TGTGCCAGCAGCCTGCGTGGGCGCGGGGGAGGATACGAGCAGTACTTC
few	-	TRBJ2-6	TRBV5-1	CASSLATGSGANVLTF	TGCGCCAGCAGCTTGGCCACAGGCTCTGGGGCCAACGTCCTGACTTTC
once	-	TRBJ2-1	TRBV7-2	CASSSTSGVGEQFF	TGTGCCAGCAGCTCCACCTCCGGGGTTGGTGAGCAGTTCTTC
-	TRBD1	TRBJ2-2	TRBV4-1	CASTFPDRDTGELFF	TGCGCCAGCACCTTCCCGGACAGGGACACCGGGGAGCTGTTTTTT
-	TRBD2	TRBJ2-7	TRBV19	CASSKRPIGLAGGYEQYF	TGTGCCAGTAGTAAAAGGCCGATCGGACTAGCAGGAGGCTACGAGCAGTACTTC
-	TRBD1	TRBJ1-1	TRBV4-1	CASSQDNRGYVMNTEAFF	TGCGCCAGCAGCCAAGATAACAGGGGTTACGTAATGAACACTGAAGCTTTCTTT
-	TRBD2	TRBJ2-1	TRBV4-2	CASSLGTSGGENEQFF	TGTGCCAGCAGCCTGGGTACTAGCGGGGGAGAGAATGAGCAGTTCTTC
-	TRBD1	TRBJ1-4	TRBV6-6	CASRDGQGQKLFF	TGTGCCAGCAGGGACGGACAGGGACAAAAACTGTTTTTT
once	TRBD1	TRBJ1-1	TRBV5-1	CASSLTGVNTEAFF	TGCGCCAGCAGCTTGACAGGGGTGAACACTGAAGCTTTCTTT
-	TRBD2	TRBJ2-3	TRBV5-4	CASSLDQRGGGTDTQYF	TGTGCCAGCAGCTTGGACCAGCGGGGGGGTGGCACAGATACGCAGTATTTT
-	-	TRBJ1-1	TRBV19	CASSIRKGAKVEAFF	TGTGCCAGTAGTATCAGGAAAGGGGCGAAAGTCGAAGCTTTCTTT
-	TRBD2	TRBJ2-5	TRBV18	CASSTSGGLQETQYF	TGTGCCAGCTCAACTAGCGGGGGACTACAAGAGACTCAGTACTTC
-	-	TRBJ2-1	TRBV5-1	CASSLVFGSVYNEQFF	TGCGCCAGCAGCTTGGTGTTCGGGAGCGTCTACAATGAGCAGTTCTTC
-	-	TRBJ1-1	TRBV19	CASRLTTGTEAFF	TGTGCCAGTCGACTCACGACAGGCACTGAAGCTTTCTTT
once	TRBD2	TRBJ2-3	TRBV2	CASRLAGGYTDTQYF	TGTGCCAGCAGACTAGCGGGGGGGTACACAGATACGCAGTATTTT
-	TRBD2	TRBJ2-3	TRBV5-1	CASSLDGGAGTDTQYF	TGCGCCAGCAGCTTGGACGGGGGGGCTGGCACAGATACGCAGTATTTT
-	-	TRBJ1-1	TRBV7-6	CASSLEGANTEAFF	TGTGCCAGCAGCTTAGAAGGGGCGAACACTGAAGCTTTCTTT
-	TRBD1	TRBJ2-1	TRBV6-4	CASSAYRGDNEQFF	TGTGCCAGCAGTGCCTACAGGGGGGACAATGAGCAGTTCTTC
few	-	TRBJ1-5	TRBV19	CASNLVGGVPQHF	TGTGCCAGTAACCTCGTGGGGGGGGTGCCCCAGCATTTT
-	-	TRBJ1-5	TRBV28	CASSFRTFGVVQPQHF	TGTGCCAGCAGTTTTCGGACTTTTGGGGTGGTTCAGCCCCAGCATTTT